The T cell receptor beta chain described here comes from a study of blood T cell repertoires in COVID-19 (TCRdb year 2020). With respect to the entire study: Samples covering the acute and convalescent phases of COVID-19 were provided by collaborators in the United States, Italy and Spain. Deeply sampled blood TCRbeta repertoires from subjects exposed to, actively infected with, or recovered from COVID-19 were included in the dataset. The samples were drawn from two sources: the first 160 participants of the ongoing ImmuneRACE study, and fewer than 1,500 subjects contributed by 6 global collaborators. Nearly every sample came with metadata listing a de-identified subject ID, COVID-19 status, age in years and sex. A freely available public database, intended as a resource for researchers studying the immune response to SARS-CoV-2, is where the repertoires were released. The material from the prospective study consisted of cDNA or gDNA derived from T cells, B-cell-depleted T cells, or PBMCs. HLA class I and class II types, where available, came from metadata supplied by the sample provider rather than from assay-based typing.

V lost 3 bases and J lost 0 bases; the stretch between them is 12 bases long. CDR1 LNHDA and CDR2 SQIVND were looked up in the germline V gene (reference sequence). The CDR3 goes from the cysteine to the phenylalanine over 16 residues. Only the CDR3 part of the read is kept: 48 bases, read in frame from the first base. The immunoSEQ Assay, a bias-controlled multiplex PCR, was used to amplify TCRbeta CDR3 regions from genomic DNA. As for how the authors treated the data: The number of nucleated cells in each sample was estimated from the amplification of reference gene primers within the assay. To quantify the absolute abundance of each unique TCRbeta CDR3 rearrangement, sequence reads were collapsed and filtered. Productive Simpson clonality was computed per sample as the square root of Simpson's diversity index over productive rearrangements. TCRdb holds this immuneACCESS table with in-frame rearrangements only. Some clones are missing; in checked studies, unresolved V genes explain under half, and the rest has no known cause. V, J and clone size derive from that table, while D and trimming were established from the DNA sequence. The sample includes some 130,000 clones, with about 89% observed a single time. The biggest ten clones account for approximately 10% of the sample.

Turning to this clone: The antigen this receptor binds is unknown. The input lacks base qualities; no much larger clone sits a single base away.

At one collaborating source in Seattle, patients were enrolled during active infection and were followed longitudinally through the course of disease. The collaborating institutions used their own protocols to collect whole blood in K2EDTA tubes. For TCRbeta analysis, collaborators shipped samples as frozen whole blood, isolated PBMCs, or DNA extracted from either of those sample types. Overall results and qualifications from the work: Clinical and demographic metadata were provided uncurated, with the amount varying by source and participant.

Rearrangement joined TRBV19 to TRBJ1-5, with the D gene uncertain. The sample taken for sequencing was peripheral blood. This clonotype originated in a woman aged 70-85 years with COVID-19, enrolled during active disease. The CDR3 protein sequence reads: CASSMAGGNSNQPQHF. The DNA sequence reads TGTGCCAGTAGTATGGCCGGAGGAAATAGCAATCAGCCCCAGCATTTT.